Below are 11 T cell receptor beta chains sequenced from a single sample in a study of T cell responses to AZD1222 COVID-19 vaccine. The data were produced by immunoSEQ multiplex PCR, yet TCRdb's version contains in-frame clones alone and is incomplete. The sample has 150,000 to 200,000 clones, approximately 92% seen once. This specimen was peripheral blood, taken on day 0 of AZD1222 vaccination. Every receptor here comes from an adult in good health.

V usage is TRBV15 and J usage is TRBJ1-1; D perhaps matches TRBD1 (6 bases). The V gene's germline CDR1 is LNHNV and CDR2 YYDKDF (reference sequence). V shed 0 bases and J shed 11 bases, with 16 bases lying between them. The CDR3 consists of 14 residues. CDR3 DNA: TGTGCCACCAGCAGAGAGGTTGGGGGCGCGGACGCTTTCTTT. Its translation is CATSREVGGADAFF.

This rearrangement joins TRBV9 to TRBJ1-3; D is unclear. Germline CDR1 reads SGDLS; CDR2 reads YYNGEE. The CDR3 loop spans 18 amino acids. Deletions cut 4 bases from V and 0 bases from J, with 20 bases between. For the CDR3, the DNA is TGTGCCAGCAGCCCCCCCCCGGTAGGAAGCACCTCTGGAAACACCATATATTTT. Encoded protein: CASSPPPVGSTSGNTIYF.

The genes are TRBV2 and TRBJ1-5; 8 bases line up with TRBD1. Germline lookup yields CDR1 SNHLY and CDR2 FYNNEI. The CDR3 contains 15 residues. V dropped 6 bases and J dropped 4; count of bases not matched to a gene: 8. The chain's CDR3 is CASSHRTGINQPQHF. The DNA for the CDR3 is TGTGCCAGCAGCCACAGGACAGGGATTAATCAGCCCCAGCATTTT.

Concerning this clone: The same CDR3 arises from other DNA sequences in this sample as well. The V gene is TRBV5-1, the J gene TRBJ1-1, with D unclear. Per the germline V gene, CDR1 is SGHRS and CDR2 is YFSETQ. Trimming took off 0 bases at V and 2 bases at J, with 8 bases between the two ends. The CDR3 is 14 residues long. DNA for the CDR3: TGCGCCAGCAGCTTGGAACAAACTAACACTGAAGCTTTCTTT. It encodes CASSLEQTNTEAFF.

The chain combines TRBV7-7 with TRBJ1-4; D ambiguous. The CDR3 sequence is 12 residues long. Trimming removed 6 bases from V and 10 bases from J, with 12 bases in between. Germline V lookup: CDR1 SSHAT, CDR2 FNYEAQ (reference sequence). The CDR3 DNA reads TGTGCCAGCAGGGACTTGTACGGAAAACTGTTTTTT. As protein: CASRDLYGKLFF.

The genes are TRBV9 and TRBJ2-1, with a weak D call TRBD1 (6 bases). V shed 0 bases and J shed 5 bases, with 9 bases lying between them. The CDR3 covers 14 residues. Per germline, CDR1 SGDLS and CDR2 YYNGEE. This CDR3 reads CASSVGGQDNEQFF. The CDR3, as DNA: TGTGCCAGCAGCGTAGGGGGGCAGGACAATGAGCAGTTCTTC.

V usage is TRBV7-8 and J usage is TRBJ1-5; tentatively, D is TRBD1 (6 bases). The CDR3 extends over 15 amino acids. Trimming took 1 base from V and 6 from J, leaving 13 bases between them. The germline V gene encodes CDR1 SGHVS and CDR2 FQNEAQ. The CDR3 region has the DNA TGTGCCAGCAGCTTAGACAGGGCGCCCGGTCAGCCCCAGCATTTT. Its protein is CASSLDRAPGQPQHF.

The chain carries TRBV18 and TRBJ1-5, with a possible D match to TRBD1 (5 bases). Looked up from germline, CDR1 is KGHSH and CDR2 is LQKENI. The length of the CDR3 is 17 residues. Trimming took 4 bases from V and 0 from J, leaving 16 bases between them. The CDR3 sequence is CASSLGRDGPSNQPQHF. The CDR3 DNA reads as TGTGCCAGCTCACTTGGCCGGGACGGGCCTAGCAATCAGCCCCAGCATTTT.

The CDR3 spells CASSVERGGFDNEQFF. The CDR3 nucleotides read TGTGCCAGCAGTGTAGAGCGGGGGGGCTTCGACAATGAGCAGTTCTTC. This sequence joins TRBV25-1 and TRBJ2-1; 10 nucleotides align to TRBD2. The CDR3 spans 16 residues. V lost 4 bases to trimming and J lost 5 bases; unmatched junction nucleotides: 8. Germline assignment: CDR1 MGHDK and CDR2 SYGVNS.

V gene TRBV6-6 combines with J gene TRBJ1-1, with D unclear. Trimming pared 5 bases from V and 6 bases from J, leaving 16 bases between. CDR1 and CDR2 (germline): MNHNY, SVGAGI (reference sequence). This CDR3 is 14 amino acids long. In DNA, the CDR3 is TGTGCCAGCAGTGTCGTCCCAGGTACCGCTGAAGCTTTCTTT. Its protein is CASSVVPGTAEAFF.

The V and J genes are TRBV7-9 and TRBJ1-2; a weak D match, TRBD1 (5 bases). V lost 5 bases, J lost 0 bases, and 10 bases lay in between. This CDR3 has 14 residues. Looked up from germline, CDR1 is SEHNR and CDR2 is FQNEAQ (reference sequence). The CDR3 nucleotides read TGTGCCAGCAGCCTCAGGGAATCTAACTATGGCTACACCTTC. It is translated as CASSLRESNYGYTF.